The TCR beta chain described here comes from a study of monozygotic twins with inflammatory bowel disease. The length of the CDR3 is 15 residues. The V gene's germline CDR1 is SGHVS and CDR2 FNYEAQ. Template switching appended UMIs that held a 6-nucleotide sample barcode. From its re-call of the 5' RACE reads, TCRdb lists each CDR3 protein once, without DNA. The listing records approximately 400,000 distinct CDR3 sequences. The sequence derives from a human donor with ulcerative colitis or Crohn's disease, or a healthy co-twin of an affected twin (not recorded which). This chain uses TRBV7-6 with TRBJ2-6; the D call of TRBD1 rests on TCRdb alone, since no DNA is present to check it. The sample was blood. The CDR3: CASSATGAGANVLTF.